This T cell receptor beta chain was found in a study of T cell responses to AZD1222 COVID-19 vaccine. Germline CDR1 and CDR2: MDHEN and SYDVKM. The CDR3 contains 15 residues. The V and J ends lost 0 bases and 6 bases respectively, with 11 bases between them. Measured with immunoSEQ multiplex PCR; TCRdb has only the in-frame clones, and not every one. The sample includes about 66,000 clones, more than 60% of them seen just once. Pooled samples include second doses given at about 4 or 12 weeks. This clonotype was sampled from an adult who received the AZD1222 COVID-19 vaccine. The sequencing used peripheral blood, collected 28 days after the second AZD1222 dose. The chain employs TRBV28 and TRBJ1-4; D is undetermined. CDR3 coding DNA: TGTGCCAGCAGTTTATGGGGGATGGACTATGAAAAACTGTTTTTT. Protein sequence: CASSLWGMDYEKLFF.